This T cell receptor beta chain was captured by sequencing in a study of cytomegalovirus exposure and HLA in healthy donors. About the research overall: Within an early data release were roughly 90 million unique TCRs drawn from HLA-typed donors.

General study findings and limits: Presence/absence comparisons presumed near-even sequencing depth among donors. A classifier reportedly called cytomegalovirus status with high sensitivity and specificity. In an earlier analysis, most TCR beta V segments were productive about 87% or about 30% of the time.

Per germline, CDR1 LNHDA and CDR2 SQIVND (reference sequence). There are 17 residues in the CDR3. The V gene end was trimmed by 5 bases and the J gene end by 0 bases; junction bases not matched to a gene: 11. The PCR ran on 60 Vbeta and 13 Jbeta primers. Only in-frame clones appear in the TCRdb table, and some are missing; sequencing was by immunoSEQ multiplex PCR. The sample shows 90,000 to 150,000 clones, about three fifths of them seen only once. With respect to this clone: Its specificity is unknown.

This clonotype was sampled from a man in his forties in good health and CMV-seropositive. The source material was PBMCs. The rearrangement uses TRBV19 and TRBJ1-1, with 8 bases lining up with TRBD1. The chain's CDR3 is CASSWGTGRSVNTEAFF. DNA of the CDR3: TGTGCCAGTAGTTGGGGGACAGGACGGTCCGTGAACACTGAAGCTTTCTTT.